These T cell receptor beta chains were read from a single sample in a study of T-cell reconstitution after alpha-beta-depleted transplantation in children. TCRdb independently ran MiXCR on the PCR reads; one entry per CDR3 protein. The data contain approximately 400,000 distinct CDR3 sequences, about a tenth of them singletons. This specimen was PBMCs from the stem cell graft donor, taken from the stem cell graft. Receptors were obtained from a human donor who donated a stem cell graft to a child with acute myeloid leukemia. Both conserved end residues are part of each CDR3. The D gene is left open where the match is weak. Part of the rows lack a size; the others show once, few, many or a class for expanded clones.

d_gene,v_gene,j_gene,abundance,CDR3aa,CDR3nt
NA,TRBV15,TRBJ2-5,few,CATSRDRDTQETQYF,TGTGCCACCAGCAGAGATCGGGACACACAAGAGACCCAGTACTTC
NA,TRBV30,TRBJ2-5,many,CAWSAQRGETQYF,TGTGCCTGGAGTGCACAACGAGGGGAGACCCAGTACTTC
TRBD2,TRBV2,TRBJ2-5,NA,CANALADQETQYF,TGTGCCAACGCACTAGCGGACCAAGAGACCCAGTACTTC
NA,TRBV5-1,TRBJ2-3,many,CASSFRDPYTDTQYF,TGCGCCAGCAGCTTCCGGGACCCATACACAGATACGCAGTATTTT
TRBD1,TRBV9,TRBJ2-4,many,CASSEGQSPNIQYF,TGTGCCAGCAGCGAGGGACAGTCCCCAAACATTCAGTACTTC
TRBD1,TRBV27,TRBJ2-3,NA,CASSPTGQGITDTQYF,TGTGCCAGCAGCCCAACCGGACAGGGGATAACAGATACGCAGTATTTT
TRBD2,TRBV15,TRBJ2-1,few,CATKGTSGGDYNEQFF,TGTGCCACCAAGGGGACTAGCGGGGGGGACTACAATGAGCAGTTCTTC
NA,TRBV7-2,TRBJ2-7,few,CASSLVTGNEQYF,TGTGCCAGCAGCTTAGTTACAGGGAACGAGCAGTACTTC
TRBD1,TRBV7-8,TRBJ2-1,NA,CASTLRDRARAGDNEQFF,TGTGCCAGCACCCTCCGGGACAGAGCTCGAGCCGGGGACAATGAGCAGTTCTTC
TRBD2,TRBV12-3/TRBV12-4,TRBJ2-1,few,CASRPIAGGRYNEQFF,TGTGCCAGCAGGCCCATAGCGGGGGGGCGGTACAATGAGCAGTTCTTC
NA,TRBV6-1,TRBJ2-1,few,CASRDGGGYNEQFF,TGTGCCAGCAGGGACGGGGGTGGGTACAATGAGCAGTTCTTC
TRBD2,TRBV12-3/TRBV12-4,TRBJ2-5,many,CASSLGLAPKTQYF,TGTGCCAGCAGTTTGGGACTAGCGCCTAAGACCCAGTACTTC
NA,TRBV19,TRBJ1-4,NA,CASAETPGKLFF,TGTGCCAGTGCAGAGACCCCTGGGAAACTGTTTTTT
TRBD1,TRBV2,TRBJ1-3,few,CASSGDRVKDTIYF,TGTGCCAGCAGTGGCGACAGGGTGAAGGACACCATATATTTT
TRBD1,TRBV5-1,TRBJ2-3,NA,CASSSSLGQPTDTQYF,TGCGCCAGCAGCTCCTCATTGGGACAGCCCACAGATACGCAGTATTTT
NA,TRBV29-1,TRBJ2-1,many,CSVNIFDEQFF,TGCAGCGTGAACATTTTTGATGAGCAGTTCTTC
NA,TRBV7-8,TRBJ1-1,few,CASSVRDRKNTEAFF,TGTGCCAGCAGCGTACGAGACAGGAAGAACACTGAAGCTTTCTTT
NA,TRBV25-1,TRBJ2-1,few,CASSDPRGGNEQFF,TGTGCCAGCAGTGACCCACGTGGAGGGAATGAGCAGTTCTTC
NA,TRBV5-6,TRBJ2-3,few,CASSLGLDTDTQYF,TGTGCCAGCAGCCTGGGGTTGGACACAGATACGCAGTATTTT
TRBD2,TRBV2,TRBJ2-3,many,CASGRDYGDTQYF,TGTGCCAGCGGACGGGACTACGGAGATACGCAGTATTTT
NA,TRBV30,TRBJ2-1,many,CAWSVPPSSYNEQFF,TGTGCCTGGAGTGTACCTCCAAGCTCCTACAATGAGCAGTTCTTC
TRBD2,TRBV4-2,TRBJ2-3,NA,CASSQGTSLDTQYF,TGTGCCAGCAGCCAAGGGACTAGCCTAGATACGCAGTATTTT
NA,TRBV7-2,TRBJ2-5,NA,CASSPARAVPETQYF,TGTGCCAGCAGCCCAGCCAGGGCCGTGCCAGAGACCCAGTACTTC
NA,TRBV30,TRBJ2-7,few,CAWSGGASHPYEQYF,TGTGCCTGGAGTGGGGGGGCCTCGCACCCCTACGAGCAGTACTTC